Shown below are 8 T cell receptor beta chains from a single sample sequenced in a study of blood T cell repertoires in COVID-19. Sequencing used immunoSEQ multiplex PCR; TCRdb keeps in-frame clones, though not all of them. The sample records about 38,000 clones, 90% being singletons. Sequences were obtained from peripheral blood. These receptors came from a man aged 55 to 70 with active or convalescent COVID-19.

CDR3 sequence (DNA): TGTGCCAGCCGGGACAGAAGTGAAAAACTGTTTTTT. Its protein is CASRDRSEKLFF. The chain employs TRBV6-5 and TRBJ1-4, with 7 bases fitting TRBD1. The trim removed 8 bases at V and 7 bases at J, leaving 4 bases unmatched. Germline V CDR1 and CDR2: MNHEY, SVGAGI. The CDR3 is made up of 12 amino acids.

This clone appeared a few times. The V call is TRBV28, the J call TRBJ2-7; 9 nucleotides align to TRBD1. The V and J ends lost 9 bases and 5 bases, in that order; junction bases with no gene match: 5. The CDR3 length is 12 residues. Germline assignment: CDR1 MDHEN and CDR2 SYDVKM. CDR3 sequence reads: CASTDRGDEQYF. The CDR3 nucleotides are TGTGCCAGTACGGACAGGGGCGACGAGCAGTACTTC. Based on the CDR3 plus reference TRBV28 and TRBJ2-7, the full variable domain is DVKVTQSSRYLVKRTGEKVFLECVQDMDHENMFWYRQDPGLGLRLIYFSYDVKMKEKGDIPEGYSVSREKKERFSLILESASTNQTSMYLCASTDRGDEQYFGPGTRLTVT.

This chain uses TRBV6-6 with TRBJ1-5; TRBD1 might be the D (6 bases). Germline loops: CDR1 MNHNY, CDR2 SVGAGI (reference sequence). The CDR3 length is 14 residues. Between the trimmed V and J ends, which lost 6 bases and 2 bases, there was a span of 11 bases. The CDR3 region has the DNA TGTGCCAGCAGAAACAGGGTTGGCAATCAGCCCCAGCATTTT. Amino acid sequence: CASRNRVGNQPQHF.

V and J are TRBV27 and TRBJ1-1; D gene ambiguous. The CDR3 is made up of 13 amino acids. The V and J ends lost 3 bases and 6 bases respectively, with 11 bases between them. Per the germline V gene, CDR1 is MNHEY and CDR2 is SMNVEV (reference sequence). In DNA, the CDR3 is TGTGCCAGCAGTTTGCGGGGAAACGCTGAAGCTTTCTTT. It encodes CASSLRGNAEAFF.

This clone was recorded a few times. Other DNA variants within this sample encode the same CDR3. The rearrangement uses TRBV6-1 and TRBJ2-7; perhaps TRBD1 as D (6 bases). Germline CDR1 reads MNHNS; CDR2 reads SASEGT. The CDR3 totals 14 residues. Trimming pared 2 bases from V and 1 base from J, leaving 9 bases between. CDR3: CASSEKGQSYEQYF. CDR3 bases: TGTGCCAGCAGTGAAAAAGGACAGTCCTACGAGCAGTACTTC.

For the CDR3, the DNA is TGTGCCACCAGCAGAGCCTTGCACGCAGGGGTGAATGGCTACACCTTC. This gives the protein CATSRALHAGVNGYTF. The chain joins TRBV15 to TRBJ1-2; D might be TRBD1 (6 bases). Germline V gene lookup returns CDR1 LNHNV and CDR2 YYDKDF (reference sequence). This CDR3 is 16 amino acids long. The V end was cut by 1 base, the J end by 6 bases, with 18 bases between.

This clone was counted only a few times. V is TRBV18 and J is TRBJ1-1; D is possibly TRBD1 (6 bases). V gave up 1 base and J gave up 4 bases, with 10 bases separating them. Germline values: CDR1 KGHSH, CDR2 LQKENI. The CDR3 consists of 14 residues. CDR3 in amino acids: CASSPLQGGTEAFF. In DNA form, the CDR3 reads TGTGCCAGCTCACCACTGCAAGGGGGCACTGAAGCTTTCTTT.

This clone occurred a few times. The rearrangement joins TRBV29-1 to TRBJ2-5; 13 bases are shared with TRBD2. J was trimmed by 4 bases and V by 6 bases; bases with no gene match: 5. The CDR3 covers 14 residues. Per germline, CDR1 SQVTM and CDR2 ANQGSEA. In DNA form, the CDR3 reads TGCAGCGTCCCAAGGACTAGCGGGGGAGAGACCCAGTACTTC. Translation gives CSVPRTSGGETQYF.